This note documents a single TCR beta chain sequence. This clonotype has only a few counts. Its antigen is not yet known. Base-call qualities are not available, and no considerably larger clone is one nucleotide away. This sample was included in a study of early T cells in non-severe SARS-CoV-2 infection (dated by TCRdb to the early 2020s). A note on the overall study: Because TCR sequencing was done on bulk RNA from unsorted whole blood, the alpha and beta chains could not be paired.

This was a case-control study nested in a cohort of healthcare workers in London, UK, who had nasopharyngeal swab PCR tests and blood samples taken every week. Healthcare workers were enrolled in the week of the UK lockdown, from 23 to 31 March 2020, and were followed every week for up to roughly 15 weeks. What the research found in general, with its limitations: Matching against VDJdb was skewed toward anti-spike CD8 responses, likely underestimated virus-specific expansions, and missed private and CD4 specificities.

Preparation of the library involved 5' RACE. TCRdb shows the sequencer as NextSeq 500. To correct for sequencing error and PCR bias, the TCR library protocol tagged individual cDNA molecules with unique molecular identifiers. TCR alpha and beta chains were both sequenced, and the abundances of alpha and beta sequences in each sample were closely correlated with each other. In the source study's methods: V gene, J gene and CDR3 annotation of TCR sequences was performed with Decombinator V4. Expanded TCRs were defined as changing significantly between any two time points under a Poisson model with p below 0.0001. TCR abundances were normalised to the total number of TCRs sequenced per sample and were expressed as counts per million. MAIT TCRs were defined by TRAV1-2 paired with TRAJ12, TRAJ20 or TRAJ33, and iNKT TCRs by TRAV10 paired with TRAJ18. VDJdb, accessed 1 November 2021, was searched for CMV, EBV and SARS-CoV-2 annotated TCRs, excluding TCRs annotated for multiple antigens. Using fastp trimming at Q25 and MiXCR clonotype assembly, TCRdb reanalyzed the public sequencing data and kept in-frame beta chains. A single entry per CDR3 protein holds the most common genes and DNA from its merged rows. TCRdb's processing, not the study's, gives the V and J calls here. The sample table contains about 110,000 distinct CDR3 sequences; only one count was recorded for 9.5% to 13% of them. The biggest ten clones account for less than 3.5% of the sample.

The CDR3 has 15 amino acids, counting the end cysteine and phenylalanine. CDR3 DNA is the only sequence kept; it has 45 bases, read in frame from the first base. The CDR1 and CDR2 encoded by the germline V gene (reference sequence) are MNHNY and SVGAGI. V is pruned by 4 bases and J by 2 bases, leaving 6 bases of the junction without a gene match. The source of this sequence is an adult who was a healthcare worker with PCR-confirmed SARS-CoV-2 infection or an uninfected control (not recorded which). The V and J segments used are TRBV6-6 and TRBJ2-7; 9 of the junction bases match TRBD2. The sequenced sample consisted of whole blood. The sequence in DNA is TGTGCCAGCAGTTCTCCCCGCGGGAGGGCCTACGAGCAGTACTTC. Protein translation: CASSSPRGRAYEQYF.